The clone carrying this TCR beta chain was observed a few times. Its antigen remains unidentified. CDR1 is SGHRS, CDR2 YFSETQ, per germline. The CDR3 is 15 residues long. Deletions cut 3 bases from V and 8 bases from J, with 17 bases between. This sample was taken from a study of T cells after yellow fever vaccination. MiXCR was run by TCRdb on the 5' RACE reads, yielding one entry per CDR3 protein. The sample holds some 560,000 distinct CDR3 sequences, about a fifth seen once. General study results and limits: Clones from primary vaccination mostly reappeared after the booster (around 96% CD4, around 90% CD8).

The chain combines TRBV5-1 with TRBJ1-4; D perhaps matches TRBD1 (5 bases). The sequenced sample was PBMCs, obtained 15 days after the yellow fever booster vaccination. The sequence came from a man younger than 40 who received the YFV17D yellow fever vaccine. The CDR3 DNA sequence: TGCGCCAGCAGCTCCGCAGGGATCGGTTTGGAAAAACTGTTTTTT. Translation gives CASSSAGIGLEKLFF.